This entry lists 23 T cell receptor beta chains sequenced from one sample in a study of blood T cells in healthy people across ages. A second about 7 to 12 cycle PCR used barcoded and J-beta primers. From the 5' RACE reads, TCRdb called clonotypes with MiXCR, one entry per CDR3 protein. Counted here are roughly 700,000 distinct CDR3 sequences, about 32% occurring once; the ten biggest clones make up just over 15%. Input material: blood. The origin of the receptors is a woman of 80 years or more in good health.

Note on this clonotype: This may be a read error, as it is one base from a much larger clone. This chain connects TRBV5-1 to TRBJ1-2; TRBD1 is a possible D gene (6 bases). V lost 4 bases, J lost 2 bases, and 18 bases lay in between. Per germline, CDR1 SGHRS and CDR2 YFSETQ. The CDR3 has 16 residues. CDR3 residues: CASSRTQGRRNYGYTF. The DNA of the CDR3 is TGCGCCAGCAGCAGGACCCAGGGGCGTAGAAACTATGGCTACACCTTC.

About this clonotype itself: A much larger clone lies one base from this, so it may be a read error. The J gene is TRBJ1-1, the V gene TRBV14; D is unresolved. The CDR3 is 13 residues long. Germline V lookup: CDR1 SGHDN, CDR2 FVKESK. CDR3 in amino acids: CASSPSRNTGAFF. CDR3 DNA sequence: TGTGCCAGCAGCCCGTCTCGCAACACTGGAGCTTTCTTT.

The V and J genes are TRBV5-1 and TRBJ1-4; 7 bases map to TRBD1. V lost 4 bases and J lost 0; bases outside the gene matches: 3. CDR1 SGHRS and CDR2 YFSETQ come from the germline V gene. The CDR3 has 15 amino acids. In nucleotides, the CDR3 is TGCGCCAGCAGCCCGACAGGGTCAACTAATGAAAAACTGTTTTTT. Translation gives CASSPTGSTNEKLFF. Full variable domain (remainder filled in from reference TRBV5-1 and TRBJ1-4): KAGVTQTPRYLIKTRGQQVTLSCSPISGHRSVSWYQQTPGQGLQFLFEYFSETQRNKGNFPGRFSGRQFSNSRSEMNVSTLELGDSALYLCASSPTGSTNEKLFFGSGTQLSVL.

The V call is TRBV11-2, the J call TRBJ2-2; D remains ambiguous. There are 13 residues in the CDR3. Germline loops: CDR1 SGHAT, CDR2 FQNNGV. Trimming removed 1 base at V and 6 bases at J, with 6 bases between. The CDR3: CASSLGPPGELFF. Here the CDR3 DNA reads TGTGCCAGCAGCTTAGGTCCCCCCGGGGAGCTGTTTTTT.

At least ten counts were recorded for this clonotype. Just one base apart from a much larger clone, this may be a read error. The V and J genes are TRBV2 and TRBJ2-7; D unresolved. This CDR3 is built from 13 residues. Trimming cost V 6 bases and J 0 bases, with 9 bases left between them. Germline assignment: CDR1 SNHLY and CDR2 FYNNEI. The CDR3 loop is CASRPSSSYEQYF. The CDR3 DNA reads as TGTGCCAGCAGGCCCTCCTCCTCCTACGAGCAGTACTTC.

This clonotype came up many times. This chain connects TRBV21-1 to TRBJ1-5; the tabulated D call, TRBD1, remains unverified against the DNA. TRBV21-1 is recorded as a pseudogene. The CDR3 is made up of 14 amino acids. CDR3 coding DNA: TGTGCCAGCATTTCTGACAGGGGCAATCAGCCCCAGCATTTT. Translated: CASISDRGNQPQHF.

The sample holds a few counts of this clonotype. The chain carries TRBV3-1 and TRBJ1-1; the D is unclear. The CDR3 contains 16 residues. Trimming took off 0 bases at V and 1 base at J, with 12 bases between the two ends. The V gene's germline CDR1 is LGHDT and CDR2 YNNKEL (reference sequence). The CDR3 loop reads CASSQDQDYPNTEAFF. As DNA, the CDR3 is TGTGCCAGCAGCCAAGATCAAGACTACCCGAACACTGAAGCTTTCTTT.

This clonotype was recorded a few times. At one end, the junction sequence differs from germline, possibly due to a read error. This rearrangement joins TRBV28 to TRBJ1-5; a weak D match, TRBD1 (6 bases). CDR3 length equals 14 residues. Germline V lookup: CDR1 MDHEN, CDR2 SYDVKM. This CDR3 is CASIIQGSNRPQHF. The CDR3, as DNA: TGTGCCAGCATAATACAGGGCTCAAATCGGCCCCAGCATTTT.

CDR3 amino acids: CASSNLKGPTHNEQFF. In nucleotides, the CDR3 is TGTGCCAGCAGCAATTTGAAGGGACCCACCCACAATGAGCAGTTCTTC. The gene calls are TRBV21-1 and TRBJ2-1; the table's D call of TRBD1 was not tested on the DNA. TRBV21-1 is a pseudogene segment. The CDR3 is 16 residues long.

The rearrangement uses TRBV6-6 and TRBJ1-6; D is possibly TRBD1 (6 bases). The CDR3 runs 15 residues. Germline V gives CDR1 MNHNY, CDR2 SVGAGI (reference sequence). Trimming took off 8 bases at V and 10 bases at J, with 21 bases between the two ends. The CDR3: CASLHVQGLHSPLHF. The CDR3 coding sequence is TGTGCCAGCCTCCACGTCCAGGGGTTACACTCACCCCTCCACTTT.

This clonotype showed up just once. J is TRBJ1-4 and V is TRBV5-1, with 10 positions matching TRBD1. J lost 6 bases, V lost 6 bases, and 5 bases had no gene match. CDR1 and CDR2 from the germline V gene are SGHRS and YFSETQ. The CDR3 runs 14 residues. CDR3 DNA: TGCGCCAGCACCGCCGGGACAGGGGATGAAAAACTGTTTTTT. Translation gives CASTAGTGDEKLFF. Full variable domain (remainder filled in from reference TRBV5-1 and TRBJ1-4): KAGVTQTPRYLIKTRGQQVTLSCSPISGHRSVSWYQQTPGQGLQFLFEYFSETQRNKGNFPGRFSGRQFSNSRSEMNVSTLELGDSALYLCASTAGTGDEKLFFGSGTQLSVL.

The gene calls are TRBV27 and TRBJ2-2; D gene unclear. Deletions cut 5 bases from V and 6 bases from J, with 16 bases between. Looked up from germline, CDR1 is MNHEY and CDR2 is SMNVEV (reference sequence). The CDR3 is 15 residues long. The CDR3 region is CASSPLYERSGELFF. CDR3 DNA: TGTGCCAGCAGTCCCCTCTATGAACGCTCCGGGGAGCTGTTTTTT.

This clonotype was observed at least ten times. This chain uses TRBV6-6 with TRBJ1-4, with D hard to call. This CDR3 is 16 amino acids long. CDR1 and CDR2 from the germline V gene are MNHNY and SVGAGI (reference sequence). Trimming cost V 6 bases and J 7 bases, with 21 bases left between them. The CDR3 bases are TGTGCCAGCAGCTCGATGCAACTTGACGGTTTTGAAAAACTGTTTTTT. It encodes CASSSMQLDGFEKLFF.

V and J are TRBV5-1 and TRBJ2-7, with D unclear. V was cut by 4 bases and J by 3 bases, with 14 bases left in between. Looked up from germline, CDR1 is SGHRS and CDR2 is YFSETQ. There are 14 residues in the CDR3. The CDR3 sequence is CASSPIMKGYEQYF. CDR3 coding DNA: TGCGCCAGCAGCCCGATTATGAAGGGCTACGAGCAGTACTTC.

This clonotype was seen many times. The genes are TRBV27 and TRBJ1-6; D unclear. This CDR3 is built from 14 residues. V lost 6 bases and J 6 bases, leaving 12 bases between the germline ends. The germline V gene has CDR1 MNHEY and CDR2 SMNVEV (reference sequence). The CDR3 loop is CASSPWGSNSPLHF. CDR3 sequence (DNA): TGTGCCAGCAGCCCGTGGGGAAGTAATTCACCCCTCCACTTT.

Notes on this clonotype: Since a much larger clone is just one base distant, this may be a read error. The rearrangement joins TRBV18 to TRBJ1-4, with 8 nucleotides matching TRBD1. CDR1 is KGHSH, CDR2 LQKENI, per germline. The CDR3 contains 13 residues. CDR3 sequence (DNA): TGTGCCAGCCTAGGGACAGGAACTGAAAAACGGTTTTTT. This encodes CASLGTGTEKRFF.

This clonotype was observed many times. The chain joins TRBV5-1 to TRBJ2-3; TRBD1 agrees at 9 bases. Germline lookup yields CDR1 SGHRS and CDR2 YFSETQ. J was trimmed by 3 bases and V by 4 bases; bases with no gene match: 6. The CDR3 spans 15 residues. The CDR3 loop is CASSPRGTGTDTQYF. In DNA form, the CDR3 reads TGCGCCAGCAGCCCCAGAGGGACAGGGACAGATACGCAGTATTTT.

CDR3 region: CASSLNRAVQETQYF. The CDR3, as DNA: TGTGCCAGTAGTTTAAATAGGGCAGTCCAAGAGACCCAGTACTTC. The rearrangement joins TRBV19 to TRBJ2-5; D unresolved. Germline V CDR1 and CDR2: LNHDA, SQIVND (reference sequence). CDR3 length equals 15 residues. With 5 bases removed from V and 1 base from J, the gap between germline ends came to 14 bases.

Notes on this clonotype: A much larger clone is a single base away; this may be a read error. The V call is TRBV12-3 or TRBV12-4, the J call TRBJ1-5; no clear D. The CDR3 runs 12 residues. The CDR3 DNA follows: TGTACCAGCCGTACGCAGAATCAGCCCCAGCATTTT. It codes for CTSRTQNQPQHF.

About this clonotype: This may be a read error: a much more frequent sequence differs by one nucleotide. DNA of the CDR3: TGCGCCAGCAGCTTGTTTGAAACAGCAAGGGATGCGCAGTATTTT. Amino acids: CASSLFETARDAQYF. This chain joins TRBV5-1 and TRBJ2-3, with D unresolved. The V end was cut by 1 base, the J end by 10 bases, with 19 bases between. CDR1 is SGHRS, CDR2 YFSETQ, per germline. The CDR3 is 15 amino acids.

The count of this clonotype is one. V is TRBV14 and J is TRBJ1-3; a weak D match, TRBD1 (5 bases). The CDR3 sequence is 14 residues long. V lost 5 bases, J lost 0 bases, and 8 bases lay in between. The germline CDR1 and CDR2 sequences are SGHDN and FVKESK. The CDR3 region is CASSSTVSGNTIYF. The CDR3 region has the DNA TGTGCCAGCAGCTCGACAGTCTCTGGAAACACCATATATTTT.

J is TRBJ2-1 and V is TRBV20-1, with 9 bases lining up with TRBD1. In germline, CDR1 is DFQATT, CDR2 SNEGSKA (reference sequence). This CDR3 contains 16 residues. V shed 1 base, J shed 3 bases, and the junction held 7 bases outside the gene matches. The CDR3 region has the DNA TGCAGTGCTAGAGTCACGGGACAGGGATTCTACAATGAGCAGTTCTTC. This encodes CSARVTGQGFYNEQFF.

This clonotype was observed a handful of times. The CDR3 is CSASPGGYEQYF. DNA of the CDR3: TGCAGTGCTAGTCCGGGGGGCTACGAGCAGTACTTC. The chain joins TRBV20-1 to TRBJ2-5; 7 bases agree with TRBD2. The J call is in doubt because the DNA end fits TRBJ2-7 better. This CDR3 has 12 residues. Germline CDR1 and CDR2: DFQATT and SNEGSKA (reference sequence).